Listed here is a single TCR beta chain. Its antigen is currently not known. Per-nucleotide qualities are absent, and no much larger clonotype sits a single base away. Patients with autoimmune disease history or receiving systemic immunosuppression were excluded from the trial. Peripheral blood for TCR sequencing was drawn from every dose cohort at baseline, at cycle 4 day 1 and at cycle 7 day 1. Samples came from an open-label, multicenter, first-in-human phase I dose-escalation trial of ivuxolimab. The trial enrolled adults with locally advanced or metastatic head and neck squamous cell, hepatocellular, melanoma or renal cell carcinoma. Before TCR sequencing, CD4+ and CD8+ T cells were separately sorted from peripheral blood. This sample is part of a study of OX40 agonist ivuxolimab in advanced cancers. About the investigation overall: Ivuxolimab was an agonistic, fully human IgG2 monoclonal antibody directed against OX40 (CD134), a costimulatory receptor. Partial responses were achieved by three dose-escalation patients, of whom one had hepatocellular carcinoma and two had cutaneous melanoma. Intravenous ivuxolimab was administered to patients every 2 weeks at six dose levels: 0.01, 0.1, 0.3, 1.5, 3 and 10 mg/kg. In the dose-escalation cohort, roughly 80% of patients were male, and the mean age was approximately 64 years, with a range of about 23 to 90. The purpose of peripheral TCRbeta sequencing was to test whether ivuxolimab changed TCR sequence diversity and led to clonal T-cell expansion. The monotherapy dose-escalation portion (N of about 57 patients) of the phase I ivuxolimab trial is reported in the paper. Patients were allowed to have had prior anti-PD-1, anti-PD-L1 or anti-CTLA-4 therapy, and 30% to 40% of the dose-escalation patients had previously received checkpoint inhibitors. Of the roughly 51 dose-escalation patients, hepatocellular carcinoma was present in around 19, melanoma in roughly 15, renal cell carcinoma in 9 and head and neck cancer in 9. Broad study findings and their caveats: Which antigens the clonally expanded peripheral T cells were specific for was not determined. In partial responders in the 0.1-3.0 mg/kg groups, normalized peripheral clonal expansion was found to be among the lowest, especially among CD8+ T cells. After ivuxolimab, CD8+ T cells had more expanded clones than CD4+ T cells on average. At doses of 0.1 to 3.0 mg/kg, clonal expansion of both CD4+ and CD8+ T cells in blood was seen between baseline and week 6. Low levels of normalized T-cell clonal expansion were also seen in some patients who did not respond.

The germline ends are 12 bases apart after V is trimmed by 2 bases and J by 5 bases. The CDR3 sequence holds 15 residues, the cysteine and phenylalanine included. Only the CDR3 DNA is retained, 45 bases long and in frame from the first base. CDR1 and CDR2 were assigned from the germline V gene as MNHEY and SVGAGI. Genomic DNA was extracted from sorted cells for sequencing of the TCRbeta CDR3 region. The immunoSEQ Assay was used to sequence the TCRbeta CDR3 regions. Not all clones reach the TCRdb copy of this immuneACCESS table, which keeps in-frame sequences only. Checked studies attribute under half of the gap to unresolved V genes and leave the rest unexplained. Counted in this sample were around 77,000 clones; 65% to 90% of them appeared once. In total, the top ten clones hold less than 0.75% of the sample.

The chain links TRBV6-5 with TRBJ2-2; the D gene is perhaps TRBD2, on 6 matching bases. The sequence was collected from an adult with an advanced solid tumor such as melanoma, head and neck, liver or kidney cancer. The sequencing here drew on CD4+ or CD8+ T cells sorted from blood, taken in a trial of the OX40 agonist ivuxolimab. The sequenced DNA: TGTGCCAGCAGTTACCAGGGACTTACGACCGGGGAGCTGTTTTTT. Its product reads: CASSYQGLTTGELFF.